Each of the 29 T cell receptor beta chains below was sequenced from the same sample in a study of T-cell reconstitution after alpha-beta-depleted transplantation in children. Preparation of the TCRbeta library used unique molecular identifiers. Each CDR3 protein gets one entry after TCRdb re-called the PCR reads with MiXCR. The table shows nearly 550,000 distinct CDR3 sequences, with around 19% occurring only once. The input for sequencing was PBMCs from the stem cell graft donor, taken from the stem cell graft. The receptors here all came from a human donor who donated a stem cell graft to a child with acute lymphoblastic leukemia.

A few counts support this clonotype. This chain links TRBV6-1 with TRBJ2-1; D gene uncertain. The CDR3 consists of 14 residues. V was pared by 10 bases and J by 0 bases, with 13 bases between. Germline V lookup: CDR1 MNHNS, CDR2 SASEGT. Here the CDR3 reads CAIGSTSSYNEQFF. The CDR3 DNA reads TGTGCCATCGGATCCACAAGCTCCTACAATGAGCAGTTCTTC.

The chain recombines TRBV5-1 with TRBJ2-1; 8 positions match TRBD2. V shed 0 bases, J shed 8 bases, and the junction held 16 bases outside the gene matches. CDR3 size: 18 residues. CDR1 and CDR2 from the germline V gene are SGHRS and YFSETQ. CDR3 residues: CASSLGLNSGMLVYEQFF. In DNA form, the CDR3 reads TGCGCCAGCAGCTTGGGCCTAAATAGCGGGATGTTAGTCTATGAGCAGTTCTTC.

A few counts support this clonotype. The chain uses TRBV12-3 or TRBV12-4 and TRBJ1-5, with a tentative D call TRBD1 (6 bases). V was cut by 5 bases and J by 4 bases, with 15 bases left in between. The CDR3 covers 15 residues. The CDR3 reads CASSTQGFRNQPQHF. DNA of the CDR3: TGTGCCAGCAGTACACAGGGCTTCAGGAATCAGCCCCAGCATTTT.

This clonotype was counted only a few times. The CDR3 spells CASSRLPGVETQYF. The CDR3 coding sequence is TGCGCCAGCAGCCGACTACCGGGCGTTGAGACCCAGTACTTC. The chain joins TRBV5-1 to TRBJ2-5; TRBD2 might be the D (5 bases). Germline V gene data show CDR1 as SGHRS and CDR2 as YFSETQ. CDR3 length: 14 residues. V dropped 4 bases and J dropped 5 bases, with 15 bases sitting between them.

V is TRBV14 and J is TRBJ2-3; 12 nucleotides line up with TRBD2. This CDR3 spans 16 amino acids. The ends lost 3 bases at V and 2 bases at J; junction bases unmatched: 3. Looked up from germline, CDR1 is SGHDN and CDR2 is FVKESK. CDR3 sequence reads: CASSHTSGRPTDTQYF. Here the CDR3 DNA reads TGTGCCAGCAGCCATACTAGCGGGAGGCCCACAGATACGCAGTATTTT.

V gene TRBV6-1 combines with J gene TRBJ2-7; the match to TRBD2 covers 7 bases. In germline, CDR1 is MNHNS, CDR2 SASEGT. V lost 7 bases, J lost 1 base, and 7 bases stayed unmatched. The CDR3 consists of 14 residues. CDR3 nucleotide sequence: TGTGCCAGCAAGAAGCGGGACTTGTCCTACGAGCAGTACTTC. Translated: CASKKRDLSYEQYF.

This clonotype turned up a few times. This sequence joins TRBV27 and TRBJ2-7; 10 bases fit TRBD2. The CDR3 spans 16 residues. Germline V CDR1 and CDR2: MNHEY, SMNVEV (reference sequence). The V gene end was trimmed by 0 bases and the J gene end by 5 bases; junction bases not matched to a gene: 7. The CDR3 loop reads CASSLSASGSPHEQYF. The CDR3 DNA sequence: TGTGCCAGCAGTTTATCGGCTAGCGGGAGTCCCCACGAGCAGTACTTC.

This clonotype was seen a handful of times. This CDR3 reads CASSHTAVSSTDTQYF. The CDR3 coding sequence is TGTGCCAGCAGCCACACAGCCGTTTCTAGCACAGATACGCAGTATTTT. The genes are TRBV3-1 and TRBJ2-3; D gene unclear. Deletions cut 3 bases from V and 0 bases from J, with 13 bases between. The CDR3 is 16 residues long. CDR1 LGHDT and CDR2 YNNKEL come from the germline V gene (reference sequence).

V gene TRBV12-3 or TRBV12-4 combines with J gene TRBJ2-7; 8 nucleotides align to TRBD2. V dropped 5 bases and J dropped 5; count of bases not matched to a gene: 17. This CDR3 contains 17 residues. CDR3 coding DNA: TGTGCCAGCAGTCAGCATCCAGGACTAGCCCCCACCCACGAGCAGTACTTC. Its translation: CASSQHPGLAPTHEQYF.

The V call is TRBV11-1, the J call TRBJ2-1; D possibly matches TRBD1 or TRBD2 (5 bases each). The CDR3 spans 18 residues. The V end was cut by 1 base, the J end by 4 bases, with 20 bases between. Germline V gene sequence: CDR1 SGHAT, CDR2 FQDESV (reference sequence). This chain's CDR3 is CASSLGGISGTQYNEQFF. CDR3 bases: TGTGCCAGCAGCTTAGGCGGTATTTCTGGGACCCAGTACAATGAGCAGTTCTTC.

V usage is TRBV29-1 and J usage is TRBJ1-2; D gene unclear. The CDR3 consists of 16 residues. Per the germline V gene, CDR1 is SQVTM and CDR2 is ANQGSEA. The DNA for the CDR3 is TGCAGAGTCATACTGACCGAGCTTCCGGGAGGATATGGCTACACCTTC. This codes for CRVILTELPGGYGYTF.

This clonotype occurred a few times. The rearrangement uses TRBV4-1 and TRBJ2-4, with 12 bases aligning to TRBD2. This CDR3 is built from 19 residues. The V gene's germline CDR1 is MGHRA and CDR2 YSYEKL. The V gene end was trimmed by 3 bases and the J gene end by 0 bases; junction bases not matched to a gene: 9. This CDR3 is CASSHRTSGKMGAKNIQYF. The CDR3 DNA sequence: TGCGCCAGCAGCCACCGGACTAGCGGGAAAATGGGAGCCAAAAACATTCAGTACTTC.

This clonotype was seen only once. V gene TRBV27 combines with J gene TRBJ2-1; 11 bases are a match to TRBD2. This CDR3 is 16 amino acids long. Germline CDR1 reads MNHEY; CDR2 reads SMNVEV (reference sequence). The V segment lost 4 bases and the J segment 7 bases; nucleotides outside the gene matches: 9. The CDR3 DNA reads TGTGCCAGCAGTTCCGACCTAGCGGGAGGCGAAAATGAGCAGTTCTTC. Translated: CASSSDLAGGENEQFF.

J is TRBJ2-2 and V is TRBV2, with TRBD2 identical over 12 bases. CDR1 and CDR2 from the germline V gene are SNHLY and FYNNEI. V trimming: 6 bases; J trimming: 5 bases; junction bases outside the gene matches: 7. The CDR3 is 16 amino acids. This chain's CDR3 is CASSPSGRALTGELFF. The CDR3 DNA reads TGTGCCAGCAGCCCTAGCGGGAGGGCCCTGACCGGGGAGCTGTTTTTT.

This chain connects TRBV7-3 to TRBJ2-7; the D gene is possibly TRBD2 (6 bases). V was cut by 0 bases and J by 6 bases, with 9 bases left in between. This CDR3 is 13 amino acids long. CDR1 and CDR2 from the germline V gene are SGHTA and FQGTGA. Here the CDR3 reads CASSLTLASEQYF. The CDR3, as DNA: TGTGCCAGCAGCTTAACCCTAGCGAGCGAGCAGTACTTC.

As for this clonotype: A junction boundary mismatches the germline segment, possibly from a read error. The V call is TRBV12-3 or TRBV12-4, the J call TRBJ2-1; 7 bases line up with TRBD2. This CDR3 contains 15 residues. The CDR3 loop is CASSSGLAEHNKQFF. The CDR3 nucleotides read TGTGCCAGCAGTTCTGGGCTAGCGGAACACAATAAGCAGTTCTTC.

This chain uses TRBV7-9 with TRBJ1-3; the match to TRBD1 covers 9 bases. J gave up 3 bases and V 6 bases, and 6 bases lay outside the gene matches. This CDR3 has 15 residues. The germline V gene encodes CDR1 SEHNR and CDR2 FQNEAQ (reference sequence). CDR3 sequence reads: CASRTGGYGGNTIYF. DNA of the CDR3: TGTGCCAGCAGAACAGGGGGCTACGGTGGAAACACCATATATTTT.

This chain connects TRBV4-1 to TRBJ2-7; TRBD1 might be the D (6 bases). The CDR3 contains 15 residues. V was clipped by 4 bases and J by 3 bases, with 16 bases between them. From germline, CDR1 is MGHRA and CDR2 YSYEKL. The CDR3 protein is CASSRPLLGHYEQYF. Written as DNA, the CDR3 is TGCGCCAGCAGCCGCCCTTTGTTGGGACACTACGAGCAGTACTTC.

This clonotype occurred many times. J is TRBJ2-1 and V is TRBV7-2; TRBD2 might be the D (5 bases). The CDR3 contains 16 residues. V was trimmed by 2 bases and J by 7 bases, leaving 18 bases between them. Per germline, CDR1 SGHTA and CDR2 FQGNSA. The CDR3 spells CASSLNGGRPRNEQFF. CDR3 nucleotide sequence: TGTGCCAGCAGCTTAAACGGCGGGCGACCCCGGAATGAGCAGTTCTTC.

There are a few counts of this clonotype. The chain employs TRBV20-1 and TRBJ2-3, with TRBD1 matching over 7 bases. Germline CDR1 reads DFQATT; CDR2 reads SNEGSKA (reference sequence). The CDR3 totals 14 residues. V was pared by 6 bases and J by 6 bases, with 12 bases of the junction left unmatched. For the CDR3, the DNA is TGCAGTGCCCTGTACAGGGGCCTGAGGGATACGCAGTATTTT. This sequence encodes CSALYRGLRDTQYF.

A few counts support this clonotype. The rearrangement uses TRBV20-1 and TRBJ2-1; D gene unclear. Per germline, CDR1 DFQATT and CDR2 SNEGSKA (reference sequence). This CDR3 is built from 11 residues. The CDR3 bases are TGCAGGGTGGTCGGCCTAAAGGAGCAGTTCTTC. It specifies CRVVGLKEQFF.

This clonotype was detected only a few times. The J gene is TRBJ1-1, the V gene TRBV7-6; D remains ambiguous. The CDR3 consists of 14 residues. In germline, CDR1 is SGHVS, CDR2 FNYEAQ. With 7 bases removed from V and 0 bases from J, the gap between germline ends came to 12 bases. The DNA for the CDR3 is TGTGCCAGCAAGCCGGACGGGCTGAACACTGAAGCTTTCTTT. This translates into CASKPDGLNTEAFF.

The chain combines TRBV18 with TRBJ1-2; possible D gene TRBD1, 5 bases. Germline values: CDR1 KGHSH, CDR2 LQKENI. The CDR3 is 15 amino acids. V lost 2 bases to trimming and J lost 5 bases, with 15 bases between them. Written as DNA, the CDR3 is TGTGCCAGCTCACCAAAGACAGCCAACGGGTATGGCTACACCTTC. As protein: CASSPKTANGYGYTF.

The chain recombines TRBV7-9 with TRBJ2-3; D is possibly TRBD2 (6 bases). Germline V gene sequence: CDR1 SEHNR, CDR2 FQNEAQ (reference sequence). The CDR3 contains 15 residues. Trimming cost V 1 base and J 2 bases, with 10 bases left between them. For the CDR3, the DNA is TGTGCCAGCAGCTTAGGTAGCGGAGCCACAGATACGCAGTATTTT. This encodes CASSLGSGATDTQYF. The full variable domain, its missing parts supplied by reference TRBV7-9 and TRBJ2-3, is DTGVSQNPRHKITKRGQNVTFRCDPISEHNRLYWYRQTLGQGPEFLTYFQNEAQLEKSRLLSDRFSAERPKGSFSTLEIQRTEQGDSAMYLCASSLGSGATDTQYFGPGTRLTVL.

There are a few counts of this clonotype. This chain joins TRBV5-5 and TRBJ1-1; a possible D gene is TRBD1 (5 bases). The V end lost 5 bases, the J end lost 0 bases, and 14 bases lay between the germline ends. The CDR3 sequence is 15 residues long. CDR1 and CDR2 (germline): SGHKS, YYEKEE (reference sequence). CDR3 protein: CASRLSGRVNTEAFF. The CDR3 nucleotides are TGTGCCAGCAGGCTCTCGGGACGGGTGAACACTGAAGCTTTCTTT.

This clonotype was detected only a few times. V and J are TRBV11-1 and TRBJ2-1; D is undetermined. CDR1 is SGHAT, CDR2 FQDESV, per germline (reference sequence). The ends were cut back, 1 base at V and 0 bases at J, with 16 bases in the middle. The CDR3 extends over 18 amino acids. CDR3 sequence: CASSLGTLDGRSYNEQFF. Written as DNA, the CDR3 is TGTGCCAGCAGCTTAGGAACACTGGACGGCCGCTCCTACAATGAGCAGTTCTTC.

This chain connects TRBV9 to TRBJ2-3; 8 bases are a match to TRBD2. The CDR3 runs 17 residues. J gave up 5 bases and V 0 bases, and 11 bases lay outside the gene matches. Germline values: CDR1 SGDLS, CDR2 YYNGEE. CDR3 nucleotides: TGTGCCAGCAGCGTAGCTACGGGAGGGGCCTTGGGAGATACGCAGTATTTT. Protein product: CASSVATGGALGDTQYF. Supplemented by reference TRBV9 and TRBJ2-3, the full variable domain reads DSGVTQTPKHLITATGQRVTLRCSPRSGDLSVYWYQQSLDQGLQFLIQYYNGEERAKGNILERFSAQQFPDLHSELNLSSLELGDSALYFCASSVATGGALGDTQYFGPGTRLTVL.

This clonotype appeared a few times. V and J are TRBV10-3 and TRBJ2-3; the D call may be TRBD1 or TRBD2 (5 bases each). Germline V gene lookup returns CDR1 ENHRY and CDR2 SYGVKD. The CDR3 totals 17 residues. V was cut by 3 bases and J by 0 bases, with 16 bases left in between. The CDR3 loop is CAISDTVSRGSTDTQYF. CDR3 coding DNA: TGTGCCATCAGTGATACCGTCTCGAGGGGTAGCACAGATACGCAGTATTTT.

In this sample, this clonotype turned up a few times. This chain joins TRBV15 and TRBJ1-1; D ambiguous. Germline V CDR1 and CDR2: LNHNV, YYDKDF (reference sequence). Trimming removed 4 bases from V and 4 bases from J, with 19 bases in between. This CDR3 region has 16 residues. CDR3 nucleotide sequence: TGTGCCACCAGCACCCCACCCAGCGTGTTGGGCACTGAAGCTTTCTTT. Its translation is CATSTPPSVLGTEAFF.